This is a list of T cell receptor beta chains from one sample in a study of blood T cell repertoires in COVID-19. Assay: immunoSEQ multiplex PCR; the TCRdb copy retains only in-frame clones and omits some. The sample has 200,000 to 250,000 clones, roughly 80% seen once. Sequenced sample: peripheral blood. These receptors were obtained from a woman older than 75 with COVID-19, enrolled during active disease. Each CDR3 is given with its conserved first and last residue. Fields, in order: D gene, J gene, clone size, V gene, CDR3 DNA, CDR3 protein. D genes are given only for firm matches. A row's size may be missing; if present it is once, few, many or a size class.

>TRBD2|TRBJ2-5|-|TRBV5-1
TGCGCCAGCAGCCCCCGGGAGGGCGGGAAGACCCAGTACTTC
CASSPREGGKTQYF
>TRBD1|TRBJ1-2|-|TRBV27
TGTGCCAGCAGTCCCACGGGACAGGGGGATTACACCTTC
CASSPTGQGDYTF
>TRBD1|TRBJ2-2|-|TRBV28
TGTGCCAGCCTAGGGGGCCCCGGGGAGCTGTTTTTT
CASLGGPGELFF
>-|TRBJ1-1|-|TRBV18
TGTGCCAGCTCAGAGGGTATAAGGACTGAAGCTTTCTTT
CASSEGIRTEAFF
>TRBD1|TRBJ1-6|-|TRBV28
TGTGCCAGCAGTCCTAACCCGACAGGGGGCTCACCCCTCCACTTT
CASSPNPTGGSPLHF
>-|TRBJ1-1|-|TRBV12-3/TRBV12-4
TGTGCCAGCAGTTTCGGTGGGAACACTGAAGCTTTCTTT
CASSFGGNTEAFF
>-|TRBJ1-1|-|TRBV7-9
TGTGCCAGCAGCTCCAGCGTTACCAGGAACACTGAAGCTTTCTTT
CASSSSVTRNTEAFF
>TRBD1|TRBJ1-2|-|TRBV5-4
TGTGCCAGCAGCGGACAGGGGGCTTATGGCTACACCTTC
CASSGQGAYGYTF
>-|TRBJ2-5|-|TRBV4-1
TGCGCCAGCAGCCAAGTCCGGCAGGGTGGGACCCAGTACTTC
CASSQVRQGGTQYF
>TRBD2|TRBJ2-3|-|TRBV5-1
TGCGCCAGCAGCTTGGTTAGCGGGAGTAGAGATACGCAGTATTTT
CASSLVSGSRDTQYF
>TRBD1|TRBJ1-1|-|TRBV11-1
TGTGCCAGCAGCCCTCAGACAGGGGGCGAGACTGAAGCTTTCTTT
CASSPQTGGETEAFF
>TRBD2|TRBJ2-7|-|TRBV2
TGTGCCAGCAGTGGTGGGCTAGCGGGCGCTCAAGTCTTC
CASSGGLAGAQVF
>TRBD2|TRBJ2-1|-|TRBV6-2/TRBV6-3
TGTGCCAGCAGCCCCGAGATAGCGGGAGATTACAATGAGCAGTTCTTC
CASSPEIAGDYNEQFF
>-|TRBJ2-5|-|TRBV7-3
TGTGCCAGCAGCTTAAGTGGCATTGAAGAGACCCAGTACTTC
CASSLSGIEETQYF
>-|TRBJ2-3|-|TRBV9
TGTGCCAGCAGCCAGACAGGCGCTAGCACAGATACGCAGTATTTT
CASSQTGASTDTQYF
>-|TRBJ1-6|-|TRBV2
TGTGCCAGCAGTCGAGACAGACCCAATTCACCCCTCCACTTT
CASSRDRPNSPLHF
>TRBD1|TRBJ1-4|-|TRBV7-6
TGTGCCAGCAGCTTAGGACAGGGGGCCTTCAATGAAAAACTGTTTTTT
CASSLGQGAFNEKLFF
>-|TRBJ2-1|-|TRBV4-3
TGCGCCAGCAGCCAAGATCTAACAGGGAGGGGCAATGAGCAGTTCTTC
CASSQDLTGRGNEQFF
>TRBD2|TRBJ2-7|-|TRBV11-2
TGTGCCAGCAGCTTAGGACTAGCGGGGGCCTACTACGAGCAGTACTTC
CASSLGLAGAYYEQYF
>-|TRBJ2-7|-|TRBV6-2/TRBV6-3
TGTGCCAGCAGTTACTCCCACACGGACTCTTCCTACGAGCAGTACTTC
CASSYSHTDSSYEQYF
>TRBD1|TRBJ2-7|-|TRBV10-2
TGCGCCAGCAGGCGACAGGGAACCTCCTACGAGCAGTACTTC
CASRRQGTSYEQYF
>-|TRBJ2-7|-|TRBV5-1
TGCGCCAGCAGCTTGACAAATTACGAGCAGTACTTC
CASSLTNYEQYF
>-|TRBJ2-2|-|TRBV18
TGTGCCAGCTCACCACCATTCGCCGGGGAGCTGTTTTTT
CASSPPFAGELFF
>-|TRBJ1-2|-|TRBV19
TGTGCCAGTAAATCAGGGAAACTCTATGGCTACACCTTC
CASKSGKLYGYTF
>-|TRBJ2-7|-|TRBV7-9
TGTGCCAGCAAACCCCTCCTAGCTGTGGCCTACGAGCAGTACTTC
CASKPLLAVAYEQYF
>TRBD2|TRBJ2-3|-|TRBV4-2
TGTGCCAGCAGCCCCACTAGCGGGGGGTCCTCGGGCACAGATACGCAGTATTTT
CASSPTSGGSSGTDTQYF
>TRBD1|TRBJ1-2|-|TRBV15
TGTGCCACCAGCAGAGGGACAGGGAACTATGGCTACACCTTC
CATSRGTGNYGYTF
>TRBD1|TRBJ2-1|-|TRBV27
TGTGCCAGCAGTGAGACAGGGGAGCAGTTCTTC
CASSETGEQFF
>TRBD1|TRBJ2-5|-|TRBV11-2
TGTGCCAGCAGCTTAGGGGACAGGGTCCAAGAGACCCAGTACTTC
CASSLGDRVQETQYF
>TRBD1|TRBJ1-2|-|TRBV30
TGTGCCTGGAGTGCCACAGGGGCGGTTGGCTACACCTTC
CAWSATGAVGYTF
>TRBD1|TRBJ1-1|-|TRBV14
TGTGCCAGCAGCCGGACAGGATTAGCTTTCTTT
CASSRTGLAFF
>-|TRBJ1-1|-|TRBV7-9
TGTGCCAGCAGCTTCGAGGCCCCGGGAGCTTTCTTT
CASSFEAPGAFF
>TRBD2|TRBJ2-7|-|TRBV29-1
TGCAGCGTTGAAGACGGGACTAGCGGGCGCTACGAGCAGTACTTC
CSVEDGTSGRYEQYF
>TRBD1|TRBJ1-1|-|TRBV4-2
TGTGCCAGCAGCCGCACAGGGGGGGACACTGAAGCTTTCTTT
CASSRTGGDTEAFF
>TRBD1|TRBJ1-2|-|TRBV11-1
TGTGCCAGCAGCCACGGGACAGGGGCCTATGGCTACACCTTC
CASSHGTGAYGYTF
>TRBD1|TRBJ2-2|few|TRBV27
TGTGCCAGCAGTTTCTTCGGACAGGGGGCGCGGCCCAACACCGGGGAGCTGTTTTTT
CASSFFGQGARPNTGELFF
>-|TRBJ1-2|-|TRBV9
TGTGCCAGCAGCGTAGAGGAGGGACGAGGCTACACCTTC
CASSVEEGRGYTF
>-|TRBJ1-5|few|TRBV18
TGTGCCAGCTCACCACAGGGGATTAGCAATCAGCCCCAGCATTTT
CASSPQGISNQPQHF
>-|TRBJ1-2|-|TRBV6-5
TGTGCCAGCAGCGGAGACAGGATTGGCTACACCTTC
CASSGDRIGYTF
>-|TRBJ1-5|-|TRBV27
TGTGCCAGCAGGGGCCAGTGGGGGGATGGCCAGCCCCAGCATTTT
CASRGQWGDGQPQHF
>TRBD1|TRBJ1-1|-|TRBV20-1
TGCAGTGCTAGTAAGGCAGGGGGAAGCACTGAAGCTTTCTTT
CSASKAGGSTEAFF
>-|TRBJ1-6|-|TRBV30
TGTGCCTGGAGTCGCTCCTATAATTCACCCCTCCACTTT
CAWSRSYNSPLHF
>-|TRBJ2-7|few|TRBV28
TGTGCCAGCAGCTCCACTAAACACTACGAGCAGTACTTC
CASSSTKHYEQYF
>-|TRBJ1-3|few|TRBV7-8
TGTGCCATCGTAACCTCGGGGGGAAACACCATATATTTT
CAIVTSGGNTIYF
>-|TRBJ1-4|-|TRBV5-1
TGCGCCAGCAGCCGGGTCCCGAATGAAAAACTGTTTTTT
CASSRVPNEKLFF
>TRBD1|TRBJ2-1|-|TRBV18
TGTGCCAGCTCGCTAGGACAGGGATATTACAATGAGCAGTTCTTC
CASSLGQGYYNEQFF
>-|TRBJ2-3|-|TRBV30
TGTGCCTGGAGTGTAATGTCCGGGGGTCCCACAGATACGCAGTATTTT
CAWSVMSGGPTDTQYF
>-|TRBJ2-7|-|TRBV11-3
TGTGCCAGCAGCTCCCAGAGTGCCGTGACAGCTACCTACGAGCAGTACTTC
CASSSQSAVTATYEQYF
>-|TRBJ1-3|-|TRBV3-1/TRBV3-2
TGTGCCACCCAACCGGGGGGATCTGGAAACACCATATATTTT
CATQPGGSGNTIYF
>-|TRBJ2-2|-|TRBV19
TGTGCCAGTACTCTTCGAGGGCCCGGGGAGCTGTTTTTT
CASTLRGPGELFF
>-|TRBJ1-4|few|TRBV30
TGTGCCTGGAGTGTACAGAGGGTGAGGAGTCCGAATGAAAAACTGTTTTTT
CAWSVQRVRSPNEKLFF
>-|TRBJ2-2|-|TRBV5-1
TGCGCCAGCAGGGCGACAGTCCTTACGAACACCGGGGAGCTGTTTTTT
CASRATVLTNTGELFF